This T cell receptor beta chain was sequenced for a study of blood T cell repertoires in COVID-19. For the study at large: The United States, Italy and Spain supplied acute and convalescent COVID-19 samples. The analysed material was cDNA or gDNA that came from T cells, B-cell-depleted T cells, or PBMCs.

Original data processing: Counts of nucleated cells, estimated from reference gene primer amplification, were obtained. Clones were sequenced by immunoSEQ multiplex PCR, and TCRdb holds only the in-frame ones, with some missing. That table is the source of V, J and clone size, and D and trimming were worked out from the DNA. The data contain approximately 200,000 clones, over 75% of them singletons. The CDR3 is made up of 16 amino acids. The receptor comes from a human donor with active or convalescent COVID-19. The donor label of this sample is uncertain. Source material: peripheral blood. The V and J genes are TRBV21-1 and TRBJ2-7; TRBD2, the D gene given by the table, was not confirmed from the DNA. TRBV21-1 is a pseudogene. CDR3 amino acids: CASSTGRVGKIYEQYF. DNA for the CDR3: TGTGCCAGCAGCACGGGGAGGGTGGGTAAAATCTACGAGCAGTACTTC.